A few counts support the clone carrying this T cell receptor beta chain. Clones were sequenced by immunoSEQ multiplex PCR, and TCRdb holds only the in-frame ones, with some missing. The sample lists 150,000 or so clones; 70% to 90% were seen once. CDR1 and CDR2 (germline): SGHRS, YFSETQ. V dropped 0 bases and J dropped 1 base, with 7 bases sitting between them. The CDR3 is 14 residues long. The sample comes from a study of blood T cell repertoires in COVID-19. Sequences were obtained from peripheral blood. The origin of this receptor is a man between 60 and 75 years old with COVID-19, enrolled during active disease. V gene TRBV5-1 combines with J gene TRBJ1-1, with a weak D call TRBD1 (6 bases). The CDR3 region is CASSLATGNTEAFF. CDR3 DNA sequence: TGCGCCAGCAGCTTGGCGACAGGGAACACTGAAGCTTTCTTT.